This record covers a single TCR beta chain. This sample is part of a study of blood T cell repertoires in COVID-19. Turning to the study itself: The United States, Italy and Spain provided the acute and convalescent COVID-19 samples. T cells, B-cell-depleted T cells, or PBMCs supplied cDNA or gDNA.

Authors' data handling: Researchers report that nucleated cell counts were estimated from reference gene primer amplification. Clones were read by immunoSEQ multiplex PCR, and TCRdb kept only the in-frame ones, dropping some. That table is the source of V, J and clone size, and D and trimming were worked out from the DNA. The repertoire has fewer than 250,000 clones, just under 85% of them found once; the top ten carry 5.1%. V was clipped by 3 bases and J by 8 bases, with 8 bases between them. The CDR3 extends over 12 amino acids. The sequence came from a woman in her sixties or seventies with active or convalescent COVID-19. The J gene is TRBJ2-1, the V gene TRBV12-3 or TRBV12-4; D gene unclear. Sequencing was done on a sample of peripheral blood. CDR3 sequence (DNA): TGTGCCAGCAGTTTTGCGGTCCATGAGCAGTTCTTC. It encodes CASSFAVHEQFF.